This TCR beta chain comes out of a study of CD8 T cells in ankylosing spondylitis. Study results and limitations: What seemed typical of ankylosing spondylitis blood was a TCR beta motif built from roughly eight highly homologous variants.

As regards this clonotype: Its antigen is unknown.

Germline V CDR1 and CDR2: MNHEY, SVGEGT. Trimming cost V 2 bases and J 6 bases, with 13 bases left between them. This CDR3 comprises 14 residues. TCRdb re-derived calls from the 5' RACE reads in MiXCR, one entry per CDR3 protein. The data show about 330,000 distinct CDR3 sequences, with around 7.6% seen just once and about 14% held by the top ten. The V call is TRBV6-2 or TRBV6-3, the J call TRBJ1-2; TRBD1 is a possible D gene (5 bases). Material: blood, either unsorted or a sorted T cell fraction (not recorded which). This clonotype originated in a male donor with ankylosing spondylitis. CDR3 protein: CASSYRVGANGYTF. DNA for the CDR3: TGTGCCAGCAGTTACCGCGTTGGGGCTAATGGCTACACCTTC.